The 2 T cell receptor beta chains presented below share a single source sample, sequenced in a study of T cells after yellow fever vaccination. A single record per CDR3 protein comes from TCRdb applying MiXCR to the 5' RACE reads. This table holds just under 600,000 distinct CDR3 sequences, roughly 13% found once. This specimen consisted of PBMCs, obtained on the day of the yellow fever booster vaccination. The receptors come from a man aged 30 to 45 who received the YFV17D yellow fever vaccine.

The rearrangement links TRBV25-1 to TRBJ2-5; 7 nucleotides agree with TRBD2. This CDR3 has 18 amino acids. From germline, CDR1 is MGHDK and CDR2 SYGVNS. V shed 0 bases, J shed 2 bases, and the junction held 12 bases outside the gene matches. The CDR3 here is CASSEYSYRTSTQETQYF. The CDR3 region has the DNA TGTGCCAGCAGTGAATACTCATACCGGACTAGTACTCAAGAGACCCAGTACTTC.

The genes are TRBV20-1 and TRBJ1-5; TRBD1 matches at 10 bases. This CDR3 contains 15 residues. Germline V gives CDR1 DFQATT, CDR2 SNEGSKA (reference sequence). Trimming at V came to 3 bases and at J to 4 bases, leaving 6 bases not matched to a gene. The CDR3 nucleotides are TGCAGTGCTAGGACAGGGGGCGCAACTAATCAGCCCCAGCATTTT. This sequence encodes CSARTGGATNQPQHF.